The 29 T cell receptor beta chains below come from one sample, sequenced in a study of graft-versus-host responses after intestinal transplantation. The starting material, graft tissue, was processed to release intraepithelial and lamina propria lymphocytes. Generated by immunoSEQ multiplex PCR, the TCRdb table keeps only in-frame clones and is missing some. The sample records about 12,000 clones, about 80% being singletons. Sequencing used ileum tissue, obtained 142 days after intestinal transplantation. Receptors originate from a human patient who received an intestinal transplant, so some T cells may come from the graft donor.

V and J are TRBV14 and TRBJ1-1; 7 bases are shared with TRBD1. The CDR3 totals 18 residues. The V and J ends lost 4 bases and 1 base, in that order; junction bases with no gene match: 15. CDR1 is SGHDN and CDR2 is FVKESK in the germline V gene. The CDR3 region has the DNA TGTGCCAGCAGCCCCCCGCGGGGTTTAACAGGGGCGAACACTGAAGCTTTCTTT. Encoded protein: CASSPPRGLTGANTEAFF.

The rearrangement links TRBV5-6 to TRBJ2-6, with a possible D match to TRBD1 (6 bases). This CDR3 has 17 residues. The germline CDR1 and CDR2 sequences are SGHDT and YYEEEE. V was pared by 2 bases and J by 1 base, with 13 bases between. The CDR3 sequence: CASSLQGRSSGANVLTF. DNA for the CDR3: TGTGCCAGCAGCTTACAGGGACGCTCTTCTGGGGCCAACGTCCTGACTTTC. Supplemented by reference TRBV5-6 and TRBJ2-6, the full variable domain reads DAGVTQSPTHLIKTRGQQVTLRCSPKSGHDTVSWYQQALGQGPQFIFQYYEEEERQRGNFPDRFSGHQFPNYSSELNVNALLLGDSALYLCASSLQGRSSGANVLTFGAGSRLTVL.

The CDR3 reads CASSLAGTRKETQYF. CDR3 sequence (DNA): TGTGCCAGCAGCTTAGCGGGGACTAGGAAAGAGACCCAGTACTTC. The chain combines TRBV7-2 with TRBJ2-5; 8 bases fit TRBD2. CDR1 SGHTA and CDR2 FQGNSA come from the germline V gene. V lost 0 bases to trimming and J lost 3 bases; unmatched junction nucleotides: 3. The CDR3 length is 15 residues.

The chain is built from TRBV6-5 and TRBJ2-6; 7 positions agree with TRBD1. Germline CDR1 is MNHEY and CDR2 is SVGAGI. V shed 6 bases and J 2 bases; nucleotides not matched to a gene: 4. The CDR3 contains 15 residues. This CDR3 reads CASSPDRAGANVLTF. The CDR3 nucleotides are TGTGCCAGCAGCCCTGACAGGGCTGGGGCCAACGTCCTGACTTTC.

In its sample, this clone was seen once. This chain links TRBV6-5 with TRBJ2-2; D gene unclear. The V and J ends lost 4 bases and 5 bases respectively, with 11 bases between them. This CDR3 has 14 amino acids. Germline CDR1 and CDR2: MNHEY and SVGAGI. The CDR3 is CASSLSGFTGELFF. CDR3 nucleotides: TGTGCCAGCAGTTTATCGGGTTTTACCGGGGAGCTGTTTTTT.

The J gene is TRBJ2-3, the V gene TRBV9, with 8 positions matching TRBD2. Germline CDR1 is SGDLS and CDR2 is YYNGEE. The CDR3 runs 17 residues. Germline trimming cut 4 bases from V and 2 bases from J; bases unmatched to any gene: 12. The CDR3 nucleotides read TGTGCCAGCAGCAGAACAATCAGCGGGGGCCCCACAGATACGCAGTATTTT. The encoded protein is CASSRTISGGPTDTQYF.

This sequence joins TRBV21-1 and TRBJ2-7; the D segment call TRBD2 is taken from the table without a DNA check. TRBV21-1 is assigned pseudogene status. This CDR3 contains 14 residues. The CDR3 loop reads CASSKSLAVYEQYF. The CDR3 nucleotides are TGTGCCAGCAGCAAAAGCCTAGCGGTCTACGAGCAGTACTTC.

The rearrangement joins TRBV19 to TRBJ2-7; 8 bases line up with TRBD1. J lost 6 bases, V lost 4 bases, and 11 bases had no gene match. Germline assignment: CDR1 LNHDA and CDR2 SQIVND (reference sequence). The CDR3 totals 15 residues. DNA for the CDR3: TGTGCCAGTAGTACCCGACAGGGGAATGGTCGCGAGCAGTACTTC. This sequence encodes CASSTRQGNGREQYF.

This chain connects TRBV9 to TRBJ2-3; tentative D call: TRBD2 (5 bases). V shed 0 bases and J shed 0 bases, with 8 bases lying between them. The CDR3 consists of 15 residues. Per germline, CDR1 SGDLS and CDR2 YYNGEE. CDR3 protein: CASSVGRESTDTQYF. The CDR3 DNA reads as TGTGCCAGCAGCGTAGGTAGGGAGAGCACAGATACGCAGTATTTT.

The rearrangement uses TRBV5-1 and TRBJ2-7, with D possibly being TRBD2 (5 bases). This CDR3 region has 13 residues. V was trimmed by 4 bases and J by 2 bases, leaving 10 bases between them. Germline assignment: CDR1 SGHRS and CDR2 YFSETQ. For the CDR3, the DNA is TGCGCCAGCAGCCAAAGCGGAACCTACGAGCAGTACTTC. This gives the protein CASSQSGTYEQYF.

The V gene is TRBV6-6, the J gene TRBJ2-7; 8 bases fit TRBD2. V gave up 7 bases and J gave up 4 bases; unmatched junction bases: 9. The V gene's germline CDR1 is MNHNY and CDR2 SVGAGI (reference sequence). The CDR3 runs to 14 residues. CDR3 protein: CASNYGGGQYEQYF. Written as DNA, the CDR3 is TGTGCCAGCAACTACGGGGGGGGCCAATACGAGCAGTACTTC.

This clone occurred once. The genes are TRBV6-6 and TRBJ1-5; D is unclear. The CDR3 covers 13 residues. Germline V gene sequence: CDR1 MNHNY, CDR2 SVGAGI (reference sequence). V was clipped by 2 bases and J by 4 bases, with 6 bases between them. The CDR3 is CASSYPGNQPQHF. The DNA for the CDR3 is TGTGCCAGCAGTTACCCCGGGAATCAGCCCCAGCATTTT.

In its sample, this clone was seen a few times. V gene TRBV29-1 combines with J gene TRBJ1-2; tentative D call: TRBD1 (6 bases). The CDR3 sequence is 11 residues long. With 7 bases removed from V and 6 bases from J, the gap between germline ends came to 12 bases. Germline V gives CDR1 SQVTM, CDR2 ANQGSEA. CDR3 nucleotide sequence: TGCAGCGCTCAGGGGCTAGATGGCTACACCTTC. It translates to CSAQGLDGYTF.

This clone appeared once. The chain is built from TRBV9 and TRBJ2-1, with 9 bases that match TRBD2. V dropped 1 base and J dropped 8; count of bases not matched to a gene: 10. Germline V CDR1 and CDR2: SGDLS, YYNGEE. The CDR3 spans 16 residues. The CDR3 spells CASSVFSAGGQHEQFF. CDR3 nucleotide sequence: TGTGCCAGCAGCGTATTTTCAGCGGGGGGCCAACATGAGCAGTTCTTC.

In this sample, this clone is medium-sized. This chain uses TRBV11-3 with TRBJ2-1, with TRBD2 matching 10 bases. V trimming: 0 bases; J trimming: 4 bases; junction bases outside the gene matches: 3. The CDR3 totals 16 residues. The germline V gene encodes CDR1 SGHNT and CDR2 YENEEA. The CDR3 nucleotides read TGTGCCAGCAGCTTAGATCGGGGACTAGCGTACAATGAGCAGTTCTTC. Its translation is CASSLDRGLAYNEQFF. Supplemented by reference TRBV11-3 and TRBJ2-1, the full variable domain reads EAGVVQSPRYKIIEKKQPVAFWCNPISGHNTLYWYLQNLGQGPELLIRYENEEAVDDSQLPKDRFSAERLKGVDSTLKIQPAELGDSAVYLCASSLDRGLAYNEQFFGPGTRLTVL.

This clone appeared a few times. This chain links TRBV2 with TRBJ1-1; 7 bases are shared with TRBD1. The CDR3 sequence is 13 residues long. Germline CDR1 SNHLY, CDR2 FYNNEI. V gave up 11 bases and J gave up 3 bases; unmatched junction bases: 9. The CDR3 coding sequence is TGTGCCGGCGGGTACAGGGGTTACACTGAAGCTTTCTTT. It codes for CAGGYRGYTEAFF.

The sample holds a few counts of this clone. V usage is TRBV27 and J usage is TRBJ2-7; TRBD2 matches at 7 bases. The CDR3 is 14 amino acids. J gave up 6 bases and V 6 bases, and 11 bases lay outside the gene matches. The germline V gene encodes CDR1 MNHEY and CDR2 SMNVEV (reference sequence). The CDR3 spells CASSSGTTAGEQYF. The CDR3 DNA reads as TGTGCCAGCAGCTCCGGGACTACGGCGGGCGAGCAGTACTTC.

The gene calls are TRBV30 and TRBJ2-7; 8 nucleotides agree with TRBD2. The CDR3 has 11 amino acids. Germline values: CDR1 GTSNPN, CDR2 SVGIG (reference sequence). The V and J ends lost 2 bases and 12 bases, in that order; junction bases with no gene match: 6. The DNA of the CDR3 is TGTGCCTGGAGTCACCCGGGGGGGCCGTACTTC. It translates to CAWSHPGGPYF.

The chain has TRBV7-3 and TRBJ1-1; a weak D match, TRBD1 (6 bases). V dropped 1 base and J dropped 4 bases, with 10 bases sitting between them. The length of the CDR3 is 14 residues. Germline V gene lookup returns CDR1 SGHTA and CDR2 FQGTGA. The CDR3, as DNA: TGTGCCAGCAGCTTAATACCGGACAGCACTGAAGCTTTCTTT. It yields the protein CASSLIPDSTEAFF.

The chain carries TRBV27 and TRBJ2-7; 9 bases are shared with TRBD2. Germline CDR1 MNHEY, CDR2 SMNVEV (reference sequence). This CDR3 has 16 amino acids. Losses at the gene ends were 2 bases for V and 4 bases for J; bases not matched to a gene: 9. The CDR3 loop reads CASSLTPAGGVYEQYF. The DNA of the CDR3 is TGTGCCAGCAGTTTAACGCCAGCGGGGGGAGTATACGAGCAGTACTTC.

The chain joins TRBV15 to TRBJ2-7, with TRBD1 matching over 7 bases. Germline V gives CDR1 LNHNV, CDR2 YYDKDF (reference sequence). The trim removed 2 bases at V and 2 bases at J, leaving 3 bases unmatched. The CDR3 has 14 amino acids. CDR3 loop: CATSRRDSTYEQYF. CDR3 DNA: TGTGCCACCAGCAGACGGGACAGTACCTACGAGCAGTACTTC.

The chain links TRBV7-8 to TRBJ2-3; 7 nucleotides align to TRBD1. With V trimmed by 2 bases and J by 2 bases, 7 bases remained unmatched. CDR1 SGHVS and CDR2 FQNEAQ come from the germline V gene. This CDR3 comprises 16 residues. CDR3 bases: TGTGCCAGCAGCTTAAGGGGGCAGGGGGACACAGATACGCAGTATTTT. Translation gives CASSLRGQGDTDTQYF.

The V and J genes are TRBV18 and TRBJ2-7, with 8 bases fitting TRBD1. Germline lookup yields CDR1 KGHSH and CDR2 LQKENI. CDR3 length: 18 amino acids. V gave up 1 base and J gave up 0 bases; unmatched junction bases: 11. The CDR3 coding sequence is TGTGCCAGCTCACCACGCACGTCCGGGACAGGTGCCTCCTACGAGCAGTACTTC. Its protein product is CASSPRTSGTGASYEQYF.

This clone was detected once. In nucleotides, the CDR3 is TGTGCCAGCAGTTCTGTAGGGGGAGACTATGAGGATACGCAGTATTTT. Protein product: CASSSVGGDYEDTQYF. The V gene is TRBV28, the J gene TRBJ2-3; D possibly corresponds to TRBD1 (6 bases). The germline gives CDR1 MDHEN, CDR2 SYDVKM. Between the trimmed V and J ends, which lost 4 bases and 6 bases, there was a span of 20 bases. The length of the CDR3 is 16 residues.

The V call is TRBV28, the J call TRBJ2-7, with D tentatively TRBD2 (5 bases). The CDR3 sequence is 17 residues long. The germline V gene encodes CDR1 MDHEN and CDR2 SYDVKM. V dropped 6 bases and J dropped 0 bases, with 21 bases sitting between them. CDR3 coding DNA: TGTGCCAGCAGCCCTCTTGAGGGAGCTTCAAGCTCCTACGAGCAGTACTTC. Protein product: CASSPLEGASSSYEQYF.

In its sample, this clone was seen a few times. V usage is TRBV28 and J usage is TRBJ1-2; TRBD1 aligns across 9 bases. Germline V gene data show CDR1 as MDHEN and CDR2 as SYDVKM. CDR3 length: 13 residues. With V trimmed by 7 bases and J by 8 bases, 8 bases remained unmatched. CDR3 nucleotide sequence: TGTGCCAGCACCTCGGGACAGGGTAAAGGCTACACCTTC. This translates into CASTSGQGKGYTF.

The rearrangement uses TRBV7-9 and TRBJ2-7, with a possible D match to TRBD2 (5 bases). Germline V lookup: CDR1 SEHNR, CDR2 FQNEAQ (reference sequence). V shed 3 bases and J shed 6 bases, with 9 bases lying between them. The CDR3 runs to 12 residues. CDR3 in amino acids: CASSLGRGEQYF. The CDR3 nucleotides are TGTGCCAGCAGCTTGGGTCGGGGCGAGCAGTACTTC.

The CDR3 region has the DNA TGCGCCAGCAGCTTGGCTCAGGGCTCAGCCGGGGAGCTGTTTTTT. Its translation: CASSLAQGSAGELFF. The chain is built from TRBV5-1 and TRBJ2-2; D is perhaps TRBD1 (5 bases). The germline V gene has CDR1 SGHRS and CDR2 YFSETQ. Trimming took 0 bases from V and 6 from J, leaving 12 bases between them. This CDR3 has 15 amino acids.

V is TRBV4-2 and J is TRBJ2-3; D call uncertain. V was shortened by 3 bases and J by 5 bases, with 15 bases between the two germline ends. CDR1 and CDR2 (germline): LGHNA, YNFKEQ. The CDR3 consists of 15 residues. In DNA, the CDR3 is TGTGCCAGCAGCCAGGGTACAAGCGTTCAAGATACGCAGTATTTT. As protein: CASSQGTSVQDTQYF.